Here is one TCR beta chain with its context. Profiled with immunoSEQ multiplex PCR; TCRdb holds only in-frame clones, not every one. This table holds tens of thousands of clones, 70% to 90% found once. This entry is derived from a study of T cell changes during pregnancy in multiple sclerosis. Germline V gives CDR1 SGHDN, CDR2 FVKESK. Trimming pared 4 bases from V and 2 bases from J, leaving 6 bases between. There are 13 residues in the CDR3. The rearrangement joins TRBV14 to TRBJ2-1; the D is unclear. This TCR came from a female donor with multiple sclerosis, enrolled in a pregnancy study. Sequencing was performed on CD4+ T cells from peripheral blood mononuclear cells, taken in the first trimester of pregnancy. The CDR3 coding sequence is TGTGCCAGCAGCCGAGGAACCTACAATGAGCAGTTCTTC. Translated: CASSRGTYNEQFF.